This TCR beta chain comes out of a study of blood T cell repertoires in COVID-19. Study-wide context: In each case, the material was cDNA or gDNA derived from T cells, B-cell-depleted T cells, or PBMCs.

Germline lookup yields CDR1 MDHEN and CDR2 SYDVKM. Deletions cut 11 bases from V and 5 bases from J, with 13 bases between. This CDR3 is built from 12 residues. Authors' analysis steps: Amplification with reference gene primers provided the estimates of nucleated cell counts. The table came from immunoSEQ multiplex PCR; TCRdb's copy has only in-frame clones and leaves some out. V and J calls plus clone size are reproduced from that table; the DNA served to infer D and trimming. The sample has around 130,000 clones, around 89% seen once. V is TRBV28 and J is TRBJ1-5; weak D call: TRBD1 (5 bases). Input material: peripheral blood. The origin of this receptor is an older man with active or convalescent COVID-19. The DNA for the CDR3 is TGTGCCTGGGGTGCCAGGGATCAGCCCCAGCATTTT. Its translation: CAWGARDQPQHF. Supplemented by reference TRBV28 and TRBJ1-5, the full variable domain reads DVKVTQSSRYLVKRTGEKVFLECVQDMDHENMFWYRQDPGLGLRLIYFSYDVKMKEKGDIPEGYSVSREKKERFSLILESASTNQTSMYLCAWGARDQPQHFGDGTRLSIL.